This T cell receptor beta chain emerged from a study of OX40 agonist ivuxolimab in advanced cancers. In the study overall: Patients in dose escalation had liver, melanoma, kidney or head and neck cancers. Study results and caveats: In the 0.1 to 3.0 mg/kg range, CD4+ and CD8+ blood T cells had expanded clonally by week 6.

Concerning this clone itself: The antigen remains undetermined.

The V gene end was trimmed by 3 bases and the J gene end by 7 bases; junction bases not matched to a gene: 2. Germline V gives CDR1 LNHDA, CDR2 SQIVND (reference sequence). The CDR3 is made up of 12 amino acids. Only in-frame clones appear in the TCRdb table, and some are missing; sequencing was by immunoSEQ multiplex PCR. The sample contains about 93,000 clones, about 91% of which appear only once. The material was CD4+ or CD8+ T cells sorted from blood, obtained in a trial of the OX40 agonist ivuxolimab. The V call is TRBV19, the J call TRBJ1-2, with 7 bases identical to TRBD1. This TCR was recovered from an adult with an advanced solid tumor such as melanoma, head and neck, liver or kidney cancer. CDR3 nucleotides: TGTGCCAGTAGTATGCGGGACAGTGGCTACACCTTC. This gives the protein CASSMRDSGYTF.